The subject of this entry is one T cell receptor beta chain. Its antigen is unknown. TCRdb's copy holds only in-frame clones and misses some; the assay was immunoSEQ multiplex PCR. The sample holds about 84,000 clones, about 93% seen once. The data were taken from a study of OX40 agonist ivuxolimab in advanced cancers. Overall study context: Of the participants, under 50% had some prior anti-PD-1, anti-PD-L1 or anti-CTLA-4 therapy, which was allowed.

Study outcomes and limitations: CD4+ and CD8+ blood T cells expanded clonally by week 6 at 0.1 to 3.0 mg/kg.

The CDR3 is 15 amino acids. J lost 0 bases, V lost 7 bases, and 6 bases had no gene match. Germline loops: CDR1 SGHRS, CDR2 YFSETQ. The sequencing used CD4+ or CD8+ T cells sorted from blood, collected in a trial of the OX40 agonist ivuxolimab. The J gene is TRBJ2-2, the V gene TRBV5-1; 7 bases agree with TRBD1. This TCR was sampled from an adult with an advanced solid tumor such as melanoma, head and neck, liver or kidney cancer. CDR3 DNA: TGCGCCAGCTTTCCCGGGACAGCGAACACCGGGGAGCTGTTTTTT. Residues: CASFPGTANTGELFF.